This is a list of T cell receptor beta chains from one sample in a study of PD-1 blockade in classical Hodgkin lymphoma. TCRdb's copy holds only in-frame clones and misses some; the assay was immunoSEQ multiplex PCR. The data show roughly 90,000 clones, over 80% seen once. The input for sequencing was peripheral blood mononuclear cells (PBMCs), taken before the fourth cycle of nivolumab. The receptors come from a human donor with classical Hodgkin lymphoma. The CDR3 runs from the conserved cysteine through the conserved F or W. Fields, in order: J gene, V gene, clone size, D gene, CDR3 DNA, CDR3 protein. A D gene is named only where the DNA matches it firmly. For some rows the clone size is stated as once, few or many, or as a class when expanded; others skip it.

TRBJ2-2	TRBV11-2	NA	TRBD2	TGTGCCAGCAGCCCAACTAGCGGGAGTGTCGGGGAGCTGTTTTTT	CASSPTSGSVGELFF
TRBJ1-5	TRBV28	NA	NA	TGTGCCAGCAGCCCTAATCAGCCCCAGCATTTT	CASSPNQPQHF
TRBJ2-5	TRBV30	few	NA	TGTGCCTGGAGTATGGGGTCGGGAGCAGGAGAGACCCAGTACTTC	CAWSMGSGAGETQYF
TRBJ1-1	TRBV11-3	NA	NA	TGTGCCAGCAGCTTCGCGGGAGGCCACACTGAAGCTTTCTTT	CASSFAGGHTEAFF
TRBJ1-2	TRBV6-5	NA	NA	TGTGCCAGCAATCCGGACCCAGCTCGATATGGCTACACCTTC	CASNPDPARYGYTF
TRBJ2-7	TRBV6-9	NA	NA	TGTGCCAGCAGTTCCCCTATCTACGAGCAGTACTTC	CASSSPIYEQYF
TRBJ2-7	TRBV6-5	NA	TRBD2	TGTGCCAGCGCATTTTCCGGGACTAAATCCGAGCAGTACTTC	CASAFSGTKSEQYF
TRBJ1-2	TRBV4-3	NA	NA	TGCGCCAGCAGCCCGGCGGGGGGAGGGAGCGGGGTTGGCTACACCTTC	CASSPAGGGSGVGYTF
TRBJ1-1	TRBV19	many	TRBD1	TGTGCCACAGCCCAACAGGGGCTCATGAACACTGAAGCTTTCTTT	CATAQQGLMNTEAFF
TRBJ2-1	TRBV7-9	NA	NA	TGTGCCAGCACCTCGGGACTCCCCCCGGGGGAGCAGTTCTTC	CASTSGLPPGEQFF
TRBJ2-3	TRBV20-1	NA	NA	TGCAGTGCCAGTACAGGTCTGGCGCAGTATTTT	CSASTGLAQYF
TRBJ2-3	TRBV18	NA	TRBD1	TGTGCCAGCTGGGGACAGGGATCTAGCACAGATACGCAGTATTTT	CASWGQGSSTDTQYF
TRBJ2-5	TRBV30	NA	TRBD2	TGTGCCTGGAGACTAGCGGGGGGAGAGACCCAGTACTTC	CAWRLAGGETQYF
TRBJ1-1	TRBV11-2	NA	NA	TGTGCCAGCAGCTTAGCGGGTCCCGGGACTGAAGCTTTCTTT	CASSLAGPGTEAFF
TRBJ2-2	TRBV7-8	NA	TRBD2	TGTGCCAGCCTCCCTGCCAGGCGACTAGCGGGAATCACCGGGGAGCTGTTTTTT	CASLPARRLAGITGELFF
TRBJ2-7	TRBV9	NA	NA	TGTGCCAGCAGCGTAGCACAGGGTGGCGAGCAGTACTTC	CASSVAQGGEQYF
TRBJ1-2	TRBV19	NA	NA	TGTGCCAGTAGTATAGAGATGAGGGCCACCTATGGCTACACCTTC	CASSIEMRATYGYTF
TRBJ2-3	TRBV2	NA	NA	TGTGCCAGCAGTGAGGCCGGGTCCCCCGGGGATACGCAGTATTTT	CASSEAGSPGDTQYF
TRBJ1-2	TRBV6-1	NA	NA	TGTGCCAGCAGTGATACTAAAAGGGGCTACACCTTC	CASSDTKRGYTF
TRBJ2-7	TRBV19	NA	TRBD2	TGTGCCAGTAGTATTAATCAAGGCGGGAGAAGCTCCTACGAGCAGTACTTC	CASSINQGGRSSYEQYF
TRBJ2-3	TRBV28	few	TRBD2	TGTGCCAGCACCTGGGGGGGAACAGATACGCAGTATTTT	CASTWGGTDTQYF
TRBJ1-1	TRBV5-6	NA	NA	TGTGCCAGCAGCTTGGGTGAGACGGGAGCTTTCTTT	CASSLGETGAFF
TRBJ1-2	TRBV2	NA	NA	TGTGCCAACAAAGGGCCAGGCGACTATGGCTACACCTTC	CANKGPGDYGYTF
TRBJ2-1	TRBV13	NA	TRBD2	TGTGCCAGCAGCGCCGGGACTAGCGGATACAATGAGCAGTTCTTC	CASSAGTSGYNEQFF
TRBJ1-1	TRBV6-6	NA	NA	TGTGCCAGCAGTTCCTACGACAGGACCACTGAAGCTTTCTTT	CASSSYDRTTEAFF